This entry describes one T cell receptor beta chain. Its antigen is as yet unknown. The data were taken from a study of T-cell memory formation after mild COVID-19. As for the study in general: TCR clustering was largely donor specific. Notes on the study in general: The SARS-CoV-2 specificity of second-wave clones reaching peak at day 37 remained unverified. Some clones that responded were present in memory (sampled pre-infection), which suggests cross-reactive memory joined.

TCRdb independently ran MiXCR on the 5' RACE reads; one entry per CDR3 protein. Here the sample spans 450,000 to 700,000 distinct CDR3 sequences, more than 15% being singletons. Germline CDR1 SEHNR, CDR2 FQNEAQ (reference sequence). The CDR3 consists of 15 residues. Trimming took 5 bases from V and 4 from J; bases not matched to a gene: 8. The gene calls are TRBV7-9 and TRBJ2-1; the match to TRBD1 covers 7 bases. Sequencing input: PBMCs or a T cell subset sorted from them (not recorded which). The clonotype comes from an adult woman who had mild COVID-19 (a few samples of this study predate the infection). Cell type and time point are not known. For the CDR3, the DNA is TGTGCCAGCAGCCGAGGGGGACAGCTATACAATGAGCAGTTCTTC. It encodes CASSRGGQLYNEQFF.